This T cell receptor (beta chain) came from a study of blood T cell repertoires in COVID-19. In the study overall: The origin of the acute and convalescent COVID-19 samples was the United States, Italy and Spain. Sample material is recorded as cDNA or gDNA derived from T cells, B-cell-depleted T cells, or PBMCs.

Original processing notes: Nucleated cell number was recorded as an estimate derived from reference gene primer amplification. Profiled with immunoSEQ multiplex PCR; TCRdb holds only in-frame clones, not every one. V and J calls and clone size are copied from that table; D and trimming were computed from the DNA. Altogether around 200,000 clones are present, over 80% being singletons, with the ten largest covering roughly 5%. The CDR3 contains 14 residues. The V and J ends lost 5 bases and 12 bases, in that order; junction bases with no gene match: 10. Germline loops: CDR1 MNHEY, CDR2 SVGEGT. This receptor was obtained from a human donor in a cohort sampled during active COVID-19. The chain couples TRBV6-2 or TRBV6-3 to TRBJ2-1; TRBD1 aligns across 10 bases. The sequenced material came from peripheral blood. CDR3 in amino acids: CASSEGQGIIRQFF. The CDR3, as DNA: TGTGCCAGCAGTGAGGGACAGGGGATTATTCGGCAGTTCTTC.